Each of the 5 T cell receptor beta chains below was sequenced from the same sample in a study of T cells in Graves' hyperthyroidism and ophthalmopathy. Amplification yielded TCR beta CDR3 regions, with RNA transcripts as the source. The HTBI primer set was used in a first-round RT-PCR of the TCR CDR3. TCRdb ran MiXCR on the multiplex PCR reads and lists one entry per CDR3 protein. The table shows 200,000 to 300,000 distinct CDR3 sequences, with about 15% occurring only once. Sequences were obtained from blood. The receptors come from a woman between 18 and 29 years old with Graves' ophthalmopathy.

The chain employs TRBV9 and TRBJ1-2; D uncertain. Germline V gene lookup returns CDR1 SGDLS and CDR2 YYNGEE. The CDR3 has 13 residues. With 5 bases removed from V and 0 bases from J, the gap between germline ends came to 8 bases. The CDR3 nucleotides are TGTGCCAGCAGGGGCTCTACTAACTATGGCTACACCTTC. This gives the protein CASRGSTNYGYTF.

The rearrangement uses TRBV20-1 and TRBJ2-2; 10 nucleotides match TRBD2. This CDR3 is 18 amino acids long. Germline loops: CDR1 DFQATT, CDR2 SNEGSKA (reference sequence). V trimming: 4 bases; J trimming: 0 bases; junction bases outside the gene matches: 11. DNA for the CDR3: TGCAGTGCTACCGTAGCTAGCGGGGGTGGTACGAACACCGGGGAGCTGTTTTTT. The encoded protein is CSATVASGGGTNTGELFF.

This clonotype was observed many times. The chain recombines TRBV27 with TRBJ2-2; TRBD2 might be the D (5 bases). CDR1 and CDR2 from the germline V gene are MNHEY and SMNVEV (reference sequence). The V and J ends lost 2 bases and 5 bases respectively, with 6 bases between them. The CDR3 has 13 amino acids. The CDR3 is CASSLRGTGELFF. DNA for the CDR3: TGTGCCAGCAGTTTACGGGGAACCGGGGAGCTGTTTTTT.

The chain recombines TRBV6-4 with TRBJ2-7; tentatively, D is TRBD1 (6 bases). CDR3 length: 13 residues. Trimming took off 6 bases at V and 7 bases at J, with 16 bases between the two ends. Germline-derived CDR1 and CDR2 are MRHNA and SNTAGT. The CDR3 loop reads CASRGPGANEQYF. As DNA, the CDR3 is TGTGCCAGCAGGGGACCAGGGGCCAATGAGCAGTACTTC.

This clonotype came up a few times. Since a much larger clone is just one base distant, this may be a read error. The chain combines TRBV29-1 with TRBJ2-4; weak D call: TRBD2 (5 bases). CDR3 length equals 13 residues. The V gene's germline CDR1 is SQVTM and CDR2 ANQGSEA. The CDR3 region has the DNA TGCAGCGTTTCAGACCTAGCCAAAGACATTCAGTACTTC. This translates into CSVSDLAKDIQYF. Full variable domain (outside the CDR3, taken from reference TRBV29-1 and TRBJ2-4): SAVISQKPSRDICQRGTSLTIQCQVDSQVTMMFWYRQQPGQSLTLIATANQGSEATYESGFVIDKFPISRPNLTFSTLTVSNMSPEDSSIYLCSVSDLAKDIQYFGAGTRLSVL.